A selection of T cell receptor beta chains follows, all from one sample in a study of blood T cell repertoires in COVID-19. Method: immunoSEQ multiplex PCR; TCRdb's copy keeps in-frame clones and lacks some. The repertoire consists of approximately 290,000 clones, with approximately 83% occurring once and the leading ten covering more than 15%. The specimen sequenced was peripheral blood. The receptor set was obtained from a person aged 65-85 years with COVID-19, enrolled during active disease. Both conserved end residues are part of each CDR3. The D gene is left open where the match is weak. Clone size is shown for a subset of rows, as once, few, many or a class of expanded clone.

clone_size: once
d_call: .
j_call: TRBJ2-7
v_call: TRBV30
cdr3_nt: TGTGCCTGGAGTGACGACCGGGACTTTACCTACGAGCAGTACTTC
cdr3_aa: CAWSDDRDFTYEQYF

clone_size: once
d_call: TRBD1
j_call: TRBJ1-2
v_call: TRBV10-2
cdr3_nt: TGCGCCAGCAGGGTAGGGACAGCGAACTATGGCTACACCTTC
cdr3_aa: CASRVGTANYGYTF

clone_size: .
d_call: .
j_call: TRBJ1-5
v_call: TRBV5-1
cdr3_nt: TGCGCCAGCAGCACGGGGAGCAATCAGCCCCAGCATTTT
cdr3_aa: CASSTGSNQPQHF

clone_size: .
d_call: TRBD1
j_call: TRBJ2-7
v_call: TRBV5-8
cdr3_nt: TGTGCCAGCAGCTACTACCGGGACAGTCACAACGAGCAGTACTTC
cdr3_aa: CASSYYRDSHNEQYF

clone_size: .
d_call: .
j_call: TRBJ2-1
v_call: TRBV7-3
cdr3_nt: TGTGCCAGCAGCTTAACTCACTTAATATCCTACAATGAGCAGTTCTTC
cdr3_aa: CASSLTHLISYNEQFF

clone_size: .
d_call: .
j_call: TRBJ1-2
v_call: TRBV13
cdr3_nt: TGTGCCAGCAGACAGACCTGGGACTATGGCTACACCTTC
cdr3_aa: CASRQTWDYGYTF

clone_size: once
d_call: TRBD1
j_call: TRBJ1-3
v_call: TRBV3-1/TRBV3-2
cdr3_nt: TGTGCCAGCAGCAAAGACAGGGGGCCGTTTGGAAACACCATATATTTT
cdr3_aa: CASSKDRGPFGNTIYF

clone_size: .
d_call: TRBD1
j_call: TRBJ1-6
v_call: TRBV7-2
cdr3_nt: TGTGCCAGCAGCTCAACAGGGGGAAGAGGAAATTCACCCCTCCACTTT
cdr3_aa: CASSSTGGRGNSPLHF

clone_size: .
d_call: TRBD1
j_call: TRBJ2-5
v_call: TRBV10-3
cdr3_nt: TGTGCCATCAGTGAGTCGGGGACAGGAGCTAAAGAGACCCAGTACTTC
cdr3_aa: CAISESGTGAKETQYF

clone_size: .
d_call: .
j_call: TRBJ1-5
v_call: TRBV2
cdr3_nt: TGTGCCAGCAACTGGGAGTGGAATCAGCCCCAGCATTTT
cdr3_aa: CASNWEWNQPQHF

clone_size: .
d_call: TRBD2
j_call: TRBJ2-5
v_call: TRBV14
cdr3_nt: TGTGCCAGCAGCCAAGAGAAGCGGGGGTCCCAAGAGACCCAGTACTTC
cdr3_aa: CASSQEKRGSQETQYF

clone_size: .
d_call: .
j_call: TRBJ1-3
v_call: TRBV27
cdr3_nt: TGTGCCAGCAGTTTATCCCGGGGAAACCCTGGAAACACCATATATTTT
cdr3_aa: CASSLSRGNPGNTIYF

clone_size: .
d_call: .
j_call: TRBJ1-1
v_call: TRBV12-3/TRBV12-4
cdr3_nt: TGTGCCAGCAGTTTGGAGACAGTTACTGAAGCTTTCTTT
cdr3_aa: CASSLETVTEAFF

clone_size: .
d_call: .
j_call: TRBJ2-1
v_call: TRBV29-1
cdr3_nt: TGCAGCGTTGACCTGACAGGTGGTGATGAGCAGTTCTTC
cdr3_aa: CSVDLTGGDEQFF

clone_size: .
d_call: .
j_call: TRBJ1-1
v_call: TRBV5-5
cdr3_nt: TGTGCCAGCAGCTTGGGGCAGGCGCGTATCACTGAAGCTTTCTTT
cdr3_aa: CASSLGQARITEAFF

clone_size: .
d_call: TRBD1
j_call: TRBJ1-4
v_call: TRBV6-2/TRBV6-3
cdr3_nt: TGTGCCAGCAGTTACTCGTCCCGGGACAGGGTCCAAAATGAAAAACTGTTTTTT
cdr3_aa: CASSYSSRDRVQNEKLFF

clone_size: .
d_call: .
j_call: TRBJ1-5
v_call: TRBV19
cdr3_nt: TGTGCCAGTAGTCCTACAGGGCTTCAGCCCCAGCATTTT
cdr3_aa: CASSPTGLQPQHF

clone_size: once
d_call: .
j_call: TRBJ2-7
v_call: TRBV11-3
cdr3_nt: TGTGCCAGCAGCTTCGACACAACCTACGAGCAGTACTTC
cdr3_aa: CASSFDTTYEQYF

clone_size: many
d_call: .
j_call: TRBJ1-3
v_call: TRBV12-5
cdr3_nt: TGTGCTAGTGGTTTGGTATCCAGTGGAAACACCATATATTTT
cdr3_aa: CASGLVSSGNTIYF

clone_size: .
d_call: TRBD2
j_call: TRBJ2-5
v_call: TRBV6-5
cdr3_nt: TGTGCCAGCAGACTAGCGGGGGCACAAGAGACCCAGTACTTC
cdr3_aa: CASRLAGAQETQYF

clone_size: .
d_call: TRBD2
j_call: TRBJ2-1
v_call: TRBV6-5
cdr3_nt: TGTGCCAGCAGCGCGGGGGGTGCATTGAATGAGCAGTTCTTC
cdr3_aa: CASSAGGALNEQFF

clone_size: .
d_call: .
j_call: TRBJ1-3
v_call: TRBV6-5
cdr3_nt: TGTGCCAGCATTAGGGGTGCTGGAAACACCATATATTTT
cdr3_aa: CASIRGAGNTIYF

clone_size: .
d_call: .
j_call: TRBJ2-3
v_call: TRBV3-1/TRBV3-2
cdr3_nt: TGTGCCAGCAGCCAAGAGTTAGGGGGAACGCAGTATTTT
cdr3_aa: CASSQELGGTQYF

clone_size: few
d_call: .
j_call: TRBJ1-3
v_call: TRBV7-9
cdr3_nt: TGTGCCAGCAGCCAAATAGATCGAAACTCTGGAAACACCATATATTTT
cdr3_aa: CASSQIDRNSGNTIYF

clone_size: .
d_call: TRBD1
j_call: TRBJ1-5
v_call: TRBV28
cdr3_nt: TGTGCCAGCAGTTTCCCCTCCCAGACAGGGGGCTTTGGCAATCAGCCCCAGCATTTT
cdr3_aa: CASSFPSQTGGFGNQPQHF

clone_size: once
d_call: .
j_call: TRBJ1-2
v_call: TRBV9
cdr3_nt: TGTGCCAGCAGCGGCAGGGAAAAGTATGGCTACACCTTC
cdr3_aa: CASSGREKYGYTF

clone_size: .
d_call: .
j_call: TRBJ1-1
v_call: TRBV6-6
cdr3_nt: TGTGCCAGCAGCCCGCCGGGGGATGGCACTGAAGCTTTCTTT
cdr3_aa: CASSPPGDGTEAFF

clone_size: .
d_call: .
j_call: TRBJ2-3
v_call: TRBV12-2
cdr3_nt: TGTGCAAGTCGCTTAGGCCGGGACACCTATACGCAGTATTTT
cdr3_aa: CASRLGRDTYTQYF

clone_size: .
d_call: .
j_call: TRBJ1-2
v_call: TRBV10-3
cdr3_nt: TGTGCCATCAGTGAGTCCAGGGCCGAAGTCTATGGCTACACCTTC
cdr3_aa: CAISESRAEVYGYTF

clone_size: few
d_call: TRBD1
j_call: TRBJ2-7
v_call: TRBV9
cdr3_nt: TGTGCCAGCAGCACCTCGACAGGGACGCACGAGCAGTACTTC
cdr3_aa: CASSTSTGTHEQYF

clone_size: .
d_call: TRBD1
j_call: TRBJ1-4
v_call: TRBV6-5
cdr3_nt: TGTGCCAGCAGGCCCGGGACAGGGGTTGAAAAACTGTTTTTT
cdr3_aa: CASRPGTGVEKLFF

clone_size: .
d_call: TRBD1
j_call: TRBJ1-3
v_call: TRBV18
cdr3_nt: TGTGCCAGCTCGCGACAGGGGGGAAACACCATATATTTT
cdr3_aa: CASSRQGGNTIYF

clone_size: .
d_call: .
j_call: TRBJ2-5
v_call: TRBV29-1
cdr3_nt: TGCAGCGTTGGGACAGACGAAGAGACCCAGTACTTC
cdr3_aa: CSVGTDEETQYF

clone_size: .
d_call: TRBD2
j_call: TRBJ2-7
v_call: TRBV7-2
cdr3_nt: TGTGCCAGCAGCCAATTTGGGACTAGCGGGAGCTCCTACGAGCAGTACTTC
cdr3_aa: CASSQFGTSGSSYEQYF

clone_size: .
d_call: .
j_call: TRBJ2-7
v_call: TRBV2
cdr3_nt: TGTGCCAGCAGTGGAAGCTCCGGAGGGCCCTACGAGCAGTACTTC
cdr3_aa: CASSGSSGGPYEQYF

clone_size: few
d_call: .
j_call: TRBJ1-5
v_call: TRBV4-2
cdr3_nt: TGTGCCAGCAGCCCCTCGTCCAGCAATCAGCCCCAGCATTTT
cdr3_aa: CASSPSSSNQPQHF

clone_size: .
d_call: .
j_call: TRBJ1-5
v_call: TRBV27
cdr3_nt: TGTGCCAGCAGTGACCCTCAGGGCAATCAGCCCCAGCATTTT
cdr3_aa: CASSDPQGNQPQHF

clone_size: .
d_call: .
j_call: TRBJ1-2
v_call: TRBV18
cdr3_nt: TGTGCCAGCTCACCAGGGGGCGCAGGCTATGGCTACACCTTC
cdr3_aa: CASSPGGAGYGYTF

clone_size: .
d_call: .
j_call: TRBJ2-3
v_call: TRBV12-3/TRBV12-4
cdr3_nt: TGTGCCAGCAGTTTAGGGGGCGCAGATACGCAGTATTTT
cdr3_aa: CASSLGGADTQYF

clone_size: .
d_call: .
j_call: TRBJ2-7
v_call: TRBV14
cdr3_nt: TGTGCCAGCAGCCACGGTCTCTTACGCGAGCAGTACTTC
cdr3_aa: CASSHGLLREQYF

clone_size: .
d_call: TRBD1
j_call: TRBJ2-7
v_call: TRBV11-2
cdr3_nt: TGTGCCAGCAGCTTTGGGACAGGGGGGGAGCAGTACTTC
cdr3_aa: CASSFGTGGEQYF

clone_size: once
d_call: .
j_call: TRBJ2-1
v_call: TRBV18
cdr3_nt: TGTGCCAGCTCACCACCTGGGGCCGTTGTGGGGCGGTTCTTC
cdr3_aa: CASSPPGAVVGRFF

clone_size: .
d_call: TRBD2
j_call: TRBJ2-1
v_call: TRBV7-9
cdr3_nt: TGTGCCAGCAGCTTGGGAAGGACTAGCGGGAGTGGTGAGCAGTTCTTC
cdr3_aa: CASSLGRTSGSGEQFF

clone_size: .
d_call: .
j_call: TRBJ1-2
v_call: TRBV28
cdr3_nt: TGTGCCAGCAGCAGGGAAAATGGCTACACCTTC
cdr3_aa: CASSRENGYTF

clone_size: .
d_call: .
j_call: TRBJ1-1
v_call: TRBV2
cdr3_nt: TGTGCCAGCAGTCTGGAGGGAGGTCGGAACACTGAAGCTTTCTTT
cdr3_aa: CASSLEGGRNTEAFF

clone_size: .
d_call: .
j_call: TRBJ1-5
v_call: TRBV7-2
cdr3_nt: TGTGCCAGCAGAATACAGGGTAGCAATCAGCCCCAGCATTTT
cdr3_aa: CASRIQGSNQPQHF

clone_size: .
d_call: .
j_call: TRBJ1-1
v_call: TRBV6-5
cdr3_nt: TGTGCCAGCAGCACGGGTGTGAACACTGAAGCTTTCTTT
cdr3_aa: CASSTGVNTEAFF

clone_size: few
d_call: .
j_call: TRBJ1-4
v_call: TRBV18
cdr3_nt: TGTGCCAGCTCACCACGGTCCGCGAATGAAAAACTGTTTTTT
cdr3_aa: CASSPRSANEKLFF

clone_size: .
d_call: .
j_call: TRBJ2-4
v_call: TRBV6-2/TRBV6-3
cdr3_nt: TGTGCCAGCAGTTTTAGAGGGTTTGGAAACATTCAGTACTTC
cdr3_aa: CASSFRGFGNIQYF

clone_size: .
d_call: .
j_call: TRBJ2-3
v_call: TRBV30
cdr3_nt: TGTGCCTGGACGACGGGAGCGCTAGCAGATACGCAGTATTTT
cdr3_aa: CAWTTGALADTQYF

clone_size: .
d_call: .
j_call: TRBJ2-7
v_call: TRBV4-3
cdr3_nt: TGCGCCAGCAGCCGATCCCCTGGACTGTACGAGCAGTACTTC
cdr3_aa: CASSRSPGLYEQYF

clone_size: .
d_call: .
j_call: TRBJ2-3
v_call: TRBV3-1/TRBV3-2
cdr3_nt: TGTGCCAGCAGCCACGGGACAACAGATACGCAGTATTTT
cdr3_aa: CASSHGTTDTQYF

clone_size: .
d_call: TRBD2
j_call: TRBJ2-1
v_call: TRBV7-2
cdr3_nt: TGTGCCAGCAGGTTAGCGGGGGGGGGCTCCTACAATGAGCAGTTCTTC
cdr3_aa: CASRLAGGGSYNEQFF

clone_size: .
d_call: TRBD1
j_call: TRBJ2-5
v_call: TRBV6-5
cdr3_nt: TGTGCCAGCAGTTTCCAGGGGGCGCAGACCCAAGAGACCCAGTACTTC
cdr3_aa: CASSFQGAQTQETQYF

clone_size: few
d_call: .
j_call: TRBJ1-1
v_call: TRBV6-5
cdr3_nt: TGTGCCAGCAGTTACTCCGAGACACAATTTGAAGCTTTCTTT
cdr3_aa: CASSYSETQFEAFF

clone_size: .
d_call: TRBD1
j_call: TRBJ2-7
v_call: TRBV19
cdr3_nt: TGTGCCAGTAGTATACGGGGACAGGGCAACGAGCAGTACTTC
cdr3_aa: CASSIRGQGNEQYF

clone_size: .
d_call: .
j_call: TRBJ1-4
v_call: TRBV9
cdr3_nt: TGTGCCAGCAGCCCAGGACGGGGGGAAAAACTGTTTTTT
cdr3_aa: CASSPGRGEKLFF

clone_size: .
d_call: .
j_call: TRBJ2-7
v_call: TRBV7-9
cdr3_nt: TGTGCCAGCAGCCTTGGTGGGGCCCCCGAGCAGTACTTC
cdr3_aa: CASSLGGAPEQYF

clone_size: .
d_call: .
j_call: TRBJ1-2
v_call: TRBV18
cdr3_nt: TGTGCCAGTTCACCACTAGGGTCTCGGAGGGGCTACACCTTC
cdr3_aa: CASSPLGSRRGYTF